The clone carrying this T cell receptor (beta chain) appeared many times. This record comes from a study of low-dose radiotherapy and immunotherapy resistance in tumors. Study at large: Treatment of Cohort 2 consisted of 1 Gy per fraction every two weeks, amounting to 13 Gy over 26 weeks.

Time point of the sample: before trial treatment. Donors were given nivolumab, ipilimumab, aspirin, low-dose cyclophosphamide and low-dose radiotherapy. J was trimmed by 2 bases and V by 0 bases; bases with no gene match: 5. Looked up from germline, CDR1 is LGHNA and CDR2 is YNFKEQ. The CDR3 spans 17 residues. TRAV and TRBV primers primed cDNA for both TCRalpha and TCRbeta. A constant-region primer paired with the V-primer adapter amplified TCRs over about 20 PCR cycles. TCRdb called the reads again in MiXCR, with one record for every CDR3 protein. The sample shows more than 85,000 distinct CDR3 sequences, 9.4% of them seen only once.

This chain joins TRBV4-2 and TRBJ2-1; 9 bases match TRBD2. The sequenced sample was PBMCs, obtained before treatment. The sequence came from a male donor with prostate cancer. The CDR3 protein is CASSQDMTSGAYNEQFF. The CDR3, as DNA: TGTGCCAGCAGCCAAGATATGACTAGCGGAGCCTACAATGAGCAGTTCTTC.